Detailed here is one T cell receptor beta chain. Its recognized antigen is unknown. Base-call qualities are not available, and no considerably larger clone is one nucleotide away. For sequencing of the TCRbeta CDR3 region, genomic DNA was extracted from the sorted cells. The immunoSEQ Assay was used to sequence the TCRbeta CDR3 regions. TCRdb's version of the immuneACCESS table is confined to in-frame rearrangements and falls short of the full clone set. An unresolved V gene accounts for under half of the shortfall where checked; the remainder is of unknown origin. The table for this sample lists 22,000 or so clones; about 88% of them were counted only once. Of the sample, 20% to 25% is held by the ten largest clones. The data stem from a study of OX40 agonist ivuxolimab in advanced cancers. Broadly, across the study: Ivuxolimab, which targeted the costimulatory receptor OX40 (CD134), was an agonistic, fully human IgG2 monoclonal antibody. Intravenous ivuxolimab was administered to patients every 2 weeks at six dose levels: 0.01, 0.1, 0.3, 1.5, 3 and 10 mg/kg. Of the approximately 50 dose-escalation patients, hepatocellular carcinoma was present in around 19, melanoma in some 15, renal cell carcinoma in 9 and head and neck cancer in 9. In the dose-escalation cohort, 65% to 85% of patients were male, and the mean age was around 65 years with a range of about 20 to 90. Prior anti-PD-1, anti-PD-L1 or anti-CTLA-4 therapy was permitted, and 40% of dose-escalation patients had received checkpoint inhibitors. Partial responses were achieved by three dose-escalation patients, of whom one had hepatocellular carcinoma and two had cutaneous melanoma. The point of sequencing TCRbeta in the periphery was to test whether ivuxolimab changed TCR sequence diversity and drove clonal T-cell expansion. The paper covers the monotherapy dose-escalation part of the phase I ivuxolimab trial, which included N of about 51 patients. The paper as a whole reports these results and caveats: Antigen specificity was not determined for the clonally expanded peripheral T cells. At doses of 0.1 to 3.0 mg/kg, clonal expansion of both CD4+ and CD8+ blood T cells was observed from baseline to week 6. After ivuxolimab, more expanded clones were found on average in CD8+ T cells than in CD4+ T cells. In partial responders in the 0.1-3.0 mg/kg groups, normalized peripheral clonal expansion was found to be among the lowest, especially among CD8+ T cells. Low levels of normalized T-cell clonal expansion were also shown by some nonresponding patients.

The trial excluded patients who had a history of autoimmune disease or were on systemic immunosuppression. Peripheral blood for TCR sequencing was collected from all dose cohorts at baseline, on cycle 4 day 1, and on cycle 7 day 1. The samples were taken from a phase I, first-in-human, multicenter, open-label dose-escalation trial of ivuxolimab. Adults with locally advanced or metastatic melanoma, renal cell carcinoma, hepatocellular carcinoma or head and neck squamous cell carcinoma were enrolled in the trial. Before TCR sequencing, CD4+ T cells and CD8+ T cells from peripheral blood were sorted into separate populations. The TCR originated in an adult with an advanced solid tumor such as melanoma, head and neck, liver or kidney cancer. This specimen consisted of CD4+ or CD8+ T cells sorted from blood, obtained in a trial of the OX40 agonist ivuxolimab.

The bases are TGTGCCATCAGGCCCGAAACCTATGGCTACACCTTC. This translates into CAIRPETYGYTF. Recombination connected TRBV10-3 to TRBJ1-2; the D gene lacks a confident call. Based on the germline V gene, the CDR1 and CDR2 sequences are ENHRY and SYGVKD. Cut back by 6 bases and 4 bases, the V and J ends lie 9 bases apart. Spanning cysteine to phenylalanine, the CDR3 consists of 12 amino acids. The only DNA kept is the CDR3, 36 bases in frame from the first base.